This TCR beta chain was sequenced for a study of cytomegalovirus exposure and HLA in healthy donors. Regarding the study as a whole: One later analysis reportedly identified an Asian-associated ancestry cluster that showed fewer N-insertions than the approximately 710-donor mean. Using a false discovery rate of 0.05, a later analysis showed that 16,951 TCR beta sequences were associated with HLA alleles. What a later analysis showed was that several of the most significant clusters appeared linked to common viral pathogens.

Primers: 60 Vbeta forward and 13 Jbeta reverse. Sequenced by immunoSEQ multiplex PCR; TCRdb stores in-frame clones only, minus some. The sample consists of over 75,000 clones, just under 85% of them appearing once. A word on this clone: The antigen is not known.

Nominally healthy donors were sampled, though unrecorded immune exposures were likely. Sequencing was performed on PBMCs. This clonotype was obtained from a woman aged 18-30 years in good health and CMV-seropositive.

CDR3 loop: CASSPLAGTYSGNTIYF. The CDR3, as DNA: TGTGCCAGCAGCCCCTTAGCGGGGACCTACTCTGGAAACACCATATATTTT. The V call is TRBV9, the J call TRBJ1-3, with D possibly matching TRBD1 (5 bases). This CDR3 has 17 amino acids. V was trimmed by 4 bases and J by 0 bases, leaving 17 bases between them. Germline values: CDR1 SGDLS, CDR2 YYNGEE.